Shown below are 25 T cell receptor beta chains from a single sample sequenced in a study of shared clonotypes between healthy human individuals. Clones were read by immunoSEQ multiplex PCR, and TCRdb kept only the in-frame ones, dropping some. In the table there are fewer than 1.6 million clones, around 98.5% of which are singletons. Sequenced input: naive CD4+ T cells sorted from blood. This sample's subset: CD45RA+ positively selected. The receptors stem from a man aged 25-40 years in good health.

The rearrangement joins TRBV28 to TRBJ2-1; D possibly corresponds to TRBD2 (5 bases). Germline assignment: CDR1 MDHEN and CDR2 SYDVKM. The V and J ends lost 7 bases and 3 bases respectively, with 16 bases between them. This CDR3 contains 15 residues. CDR3 sequence: CASTPLWENYNEQFF. DNA of the CDR3: TGTGCCAGCACCCCATTGTGGGAGAACTACAATGAGCAGTTCTTC.

This chain connects TRBV7-9 to TRBJ1-4; no reliable D call. V lost 5 bases, J lost 0 bases, and 10 bases lay in between. The CDR3 extends over 15 amino acids. The germline V gene has CDR1 SEHNR and CDR2 FQNEAQ (reference sequence). The CDR3 coding sequence is TGTGCCAGCAGCCAAACACGCGCAACTAATGAAAAACTGTTTTTT. As protein: CASSQTRATNEKLFF.

The chain couples TRBV6-5 to TRBJ1-1, with 8 bases aligning to TRBD1. V lost 6 bases to trimming and J lost 3 bases; unmatched junction nucleotides: 3. CDR3 length: 13 residues. Germline loops: CDR1 MNHEY, CDR2 SVGAGI. CDR3 sequence: CASRDRVHTEAFF. The DNA of the CDR3 is TGTGCCAGCAGGGACAGGGTGCACACTGAAGCTTTCTTT.

The V call is TRBV9, the J call TRBJ2-5, with 13 positions matching TRBD2. From germline, CDR1 is SGDLS and CDR2 YYNGEE. The CDR3 covers 18 residues. Trimming cost V 4 bases and J 4 bases; bases outside gene matches: 13. As DNA, the CDR3 is TGTGCCAGCAGCCCGCGAGGACTAGCGGGAGTAGGTGGAGAGACCCAGTACTTC. As protein: CASSPRGLAGVGGETQYF.

The chain has TRBV27 and TRBJ1-5; D is perhaps TRBD1 (5 bases). This CDR3 has 14 amino acids. Germline CDR1 MNHEY, CDR2 SMNVEV (reference sequence). The ends were cut back, 3 bases at V and 6 bases at J, with 12 bases in the middle. Here the CDR3 reads CASSLGPGLQPQHF. CDR3 sequence (DNA): TGTGCCAGCAGTTTGGGACCGGGGCTTCAGCCCCAGCATTTT.

The chain recombines TRBV9 with TRBJ2-5, with 14 bases aligning to TRBD2. The CDR3 spans 20 residues. Trimming took 0 bases from V and 2 from J; bases not matched to a gene: 12. Per the germline V gene, CDR1 is SGDLS and CDR2 is YYNGEE. The CDR3 DNA reads TGTGCCAGCAGCGTAGGGTTGACGGTCGGACTAGCGGGAGGACAAGAGACCCAGTACTTC. It codes for CASSVGLTVGLAGGQETQYF. The full variable domain, rest sourced from reference TRBV9 and TRBJ2-5, is DSGVTQTPKHLITATGQRVTLRCSPRSGDLSVYWYQQSLDQGLQFLIQYYNGEERAKGNILERFSAQQFPDLHSELNLSSLELGDSALYFCASSVGLTVGLAGGQETQYFGPGTRLLVL.

The count of this clone is one. The chain is built from TRBV28 and TRBJ2-7; TRBD1 might be the D (5 bases). Germline CDR1 reads MDHEN; CDR2 reads SYDVKM. The CDR3 is made up of 18 amino acids. The ends were cut back, 2 bases at V and 4 bases at J, with 24 bases in the middle. The chain's CDR3 is CASSLLAGFGAGSYEQYF. CDR3 nucleotide sequence: TGTGCCAGCAGTTTACTTGCAGGGTTCGGAGCTGGTTCGTACGAGCAGTACTTC.

The chain couples TRBV5-4 to TRBJ2-5; 7 nucleotides match TRBD2. Germline values: CDR1 SGHNT, CDR2 YYREEE (reference sequence). V shed 3 bases and J 3 bases; nucleotides not matched to a gene: 8. This CDR3 is 15 amino acids long. The CDR3 region is CASSYARTSEETQYF. DNA of the CDR3: TGTGCCAGCAGCTACGCCAGGACTAGTGAAGAGACCCAGTACTTC.

The rearrangement joins TRBV14 to TRBJ1-2; D is unresolved. The CDR3 runs to 14 residues. The V gene lost 0 bases and the J gene lost 2 bases, with 7 bases spanning the gap. Germline CDR1 SGHDN, CDR2 FVKESK. The CDR3 DNA follows: TGTGCCAGCAGCCAAGATCTGGCCAACTATGGCTACACCTTC. Its translation: CASSQDLANYGYTF.

The rearrangement links TRBV5-6 to TRBJ1-2; 10 bases match TRBD1. Trimming removed 1 base from V and 7 bases from J; junction bases left unmatched: 4. Germline assignment: CDR1 SGHDT and CDR2 YYEEEE. The CDR3 has 14 amino acids. The CDR3 nucleotides are TGTGCCAGCAGCTTGTGGACAGGGGGTTCTGGCTACACCTTC. It is translated as CASSLWTGGSGYTF.

J is TRBJ2-3 and V is TRBV10-3; TRBD2 is a possible D gene (5 bases). Trimming took 5 bases from V and 6 from J, leaving 9 bases between them. The CDR3 length is 12 residues. Germline V gene data show CDR1 as ENHRY and CDR2 as SYGVKD. In DNA form, the CDR3 reads TGTGCCATCAGTTGGACTTCGGATACGCAGTATTTT. This codes for CAISWTSDTQYF.

The V gene is TRBV27, the J gene TRBJ1-4; D is ambiguous. V gave up 3 bases and J gave up 11 bases, with 7 bases separating them. Germline CDR1 reads MNHEY; CDR2 reads SMNVEV (reference sequence). The CDR3 is made up of 11 amino acids. In DNA form, the CDR3 reads TGTGCCAGCAGTTTTCTGGGGAAACTGTTTTTT. Protein product: CASSFLGKLFF.

As for this clone: This same CDR3 is encoded by further DNA sequences in the sample. The chain links TRBV5-1 to TRBJ2-5; D not resolved. There are 14 residues in the CDR3. CDR1 is SGHRS, CDR2 YFSETQ, per germline. V lost 0 bases and J 1 base, leaving 7 bases between the germline ends. In DNA form, the CDR3 reads TGCGCCAGCAGCTTGGCGGCTACCCAAGAGACCCAGTACTTC. This sequence encodes CASSLAATQETQYF. Filled out from reference TRBV5-1 and TRBJ2-5, the complete variable domain reads KAGVTQTPRYLIKTRGQQVTLSCSPISGHRSVSWYQQTPGQGLQFLFEYFSETQRNKGNFPGRFSGRQFSNSRSEMNVSTLELGDSALYLCASSLAATQETQYFGPGTRLLVL.

This clone has only one observation. The chain links TRBV6-5 to TRBJ2-3; 7 nucleotides agree with TRBD2. CDR3 length equals 14 residues. V shed 2 bases and J 7 bases; nucleotides not matched to a gene: 6. Looked up from germline, CDR1 is MNHEY and CDR2 is SVGAGI. CDR3 sequence: CASSYTRDYHTQYF. CDR3 DNA: TGTGCCAGCAGTTACACCCGGGACTACCATACGCAGTATTTT.

This chain connects TRBV7-6 to TRBJ2-2; D unresolved. The CDR3 totals 16 residues. In germline, CDR1 is SGHVS, CDR2 FNYEAQ. The ends were cut back, 1 base at V and 1 base at J, with 10 bases in the middle. CDR3 DNA: TGTGCCAGCAGCTTAGGTTTGCTGGGGAACACCGGGGAGCTGTTTTTT. It encodes CASSLGLLGNTGELFF.

CDR3 in DNA: TGTGCCAGCAGAATAGCGGGAGGGCGTTACAATGAGCAGTTCTTC. This gives the protein CASRIAGGRYNEQFF. This sequence joins TRBV2 and TRBJ2-1; 11 bases line up with TRBD2. This CDR3 has 15 residues. Per germline, CDR1 SNHLY and CDR2 FYNNEI. J lost 4 bases, V lost 6 bases, and 5 bases had no gene match.

This chain joins TRBV27 and TRBJ2-5; a possible D gene is TRBD2 (5 bases). Germline CDR1 reads MNHEY; CDR2 reads SMNVEV (reference sequence). The CDR3 is 13 amino acids. V was cut by 2 bases and J by 3 bases, with 7 bases left in between. CDR3 sequence reads: CASSLIGEETQYF. CDR3 DNA: TGTGCCAGCAGTTTAATCGGGGAAGAGACCCAGTACTTC.

The CDR3 spells CASSYDIADPSEQYF. In DNA, the CDR3 is TGTGCCAGCAGTTACGATATAGCGGATCCCTCGGAGCAGTACTTC. This chain uses TRBV6-5 with TRBJ2-7; weak D call: TRBD2 (6 bases). This CDR3 is 15 amino acids long. V shed 2 bases and J shed 7 bases, with 18 bases lying between them. CDR1 is MNHEY and CDR2 is SVGAGI in the germline V gene.

This rearrangement joins TRBV10-1 to TRBJ2-2; TRBD1 matches at 10 bases. Trimming at V came to 0 bases and at J to 6 bases, leaving 19 bases not matched to a gene. The CDR3 is 21 residues long. Per germline, CDR1 WNHNN and CDR2 SYGVQD (reference sequence). The CDR3 bases are TGCGCCAGCAGTGAGTCACCCCTCGATTGGCCGGGACAGGGGAGGCCCGGGGAGCTGTTTTTT. Amino acids: CASSESPLDWPGQGRPGELFF.

V usage is TRBV27 and J usage is TRBJ2-7; TRBD2 matches at 9 bases. Germline values: CDR1 MNHEY, CDR2 SMNVEV (reference sequence). The CDR3 extends over 15 amino acids. After removal of 6 bases from V and 6 bases from J, the junction contained 12 bases not matched to a gene. In DNA, the CDR3 is TGTGCCAGCAGAACTCTAGCGGGAAGGCGCCCCGAGCAGTACTTC. It translates to CASRTLAGRRPEQYF.

Only one count was recorded for this clone. CDR3 bases: TGTGCCAGCAGCAAGGGTATGACTAGCGGGAGTGGGACCAAAAACATTCAGTACTTC. Protein: CASSKGMTSGSGTKNIQYF. V usage is TRBV21-1 and J usage is TRBJ2-4; the table names TRBD2, a call not compared with the DNA. TRBV21-1 is a pseudogene. CDR3 length equals 19 residues.

The CDR3 DNA sequence: TGTGCCAGTAGTATCGAGGTCCAACGGGAGAGAACCGGGGAGCTGTTTTTT. Its translation: CASSIEVQRERTGELFF. The rearrangement joins TRBV19 to TRBJ2-2, with D maybe TRBD2 (6 bases). Germline V gene data show CDR1 as LNHDA and CDR2 as SQIVND (reference sequence). Trimming left V 3 bases short and J 5 bases short, with 19 bases between. The CDR3 spans 17 residues.

The chain combines TRBV6-1 with TRBJ2-2, with D unresolved. V shed 7 bases and J shed 5 bases, with 17 bases lying between them. This CDR3 has 15 amino acids. Germline V CDR1 and CDR2: MNHNS, SASEGT. CDR3 coding DNA: TGTGCCAGCAACTCATACCCCCTTCGGACCGGGGAGCTGTTTTTT. Its protein is CASNSYPLRTGELFF.

The gene calls are TRBV28 and TRBJ2-7; 7 nucleotides match TRBD1. V gave up 6 bases and J gave up 5 bases; unmatched junction bases: 25. The germline CDR1 and CDR2 sequences are MDHEN and SYDVKM. CDR3 length: 19 residues. The CDR3 here is CASSRPPATGKGARHEQYF. DNA of the CDR3: TGTGCCAGCAGCCGACCCCCCGCGACAGGGAAAGGCGCCAGACACGAGCAGTACTTC.

V gene TRBV18 combines with J gene TRBJ2-7, with D perhaps TRBD2 (5 bases). The CDR3 consists of 14 residues. Germline CDR1 and CDR2: KGHSH and LQKENI. Deletions cut 2 bases from V and 2 bases from J, with 10 bases between. CDR3 nucleotides: TGTGCCAGCTCACCAAATGCTAGCACCTACGAGCAGTACTTC. Translating it yields CASSPNASTYEQYF.